Only a few counts were recorded for the clone carrying this TCR beta chain. The sample belongs to a study of blood T cell repertoires in COVID-19. Turning to the study itself: Samples taken during acute and convalescent COVID-19 were collected in the United States, Italy and Spain. The analysed material was cDNA or gDNA that came from T cells, B-cell-depleted T cells, or PBMCs.

Assay: immunoSEQ multiplex PCR; the TCRdb copy retains only in-frame clones and omits some. The profile covers 380,000 or so clones, with approximately 89% appearing a single time and 1.3% taken by the ten largest. This receptor was identified in a man aged 25-40 years who had recovered from COVID-19. The material sequenced was PBMCs or T cells enriched from blood (not recorded which).

CDR3 residues: CAIVRGTENTEAFF. The CDR3, as DNA: TGTGCCATCGTGAGGGGGACAGAGAACACTGAAGCTTTCTTT. The gene calls are TRBV10-3 and TRBJ1-1; 7 bases match TRBD1. V shed 8 bases and J 1 base; nucleotides not matched to a gene: 7. The CDR3 is made up of 14 amino acids. Germline assignment: CDR1 ENHRY and CDR2 SYGVKD.